What follows are 23 T cell receptor beta chains derived from one specimen sequenced in a study of OX40 agonist ivuxolimab in advanced cancers. Libraries came from the immunoSEQ multiplex PCR assay. TCRdb limited this immuneACCESS table to in-frame rearrangements with V and J called. A share of clones is missing; checked studies link under half to unresolved V genes, and the rest is unexplained. The sample table lists some 80,000 clones, 94% of them with a count of one. Of the sample, roughly 22% falls within the top ten clones. Sequencing was performed on CD4+ or CD8+ T cells sorted from blood, taken in a trial of the OX40 agonist ivuxolimab. The receptors derive from an adult with an advanced solid tumor such as melanoma, head and neck, liver or kidney cancer.

This clone showed up just once. The rearrangement joins TRBV9 to TRBJ1-2; 8 nucleotides match TRBD1. The trim removed 3 bases at V and 3 bases at J, leaving 7 bases unmatched. CDR1 and CDR2 from the germline V gene are SGDLS and YYNGEE. The CDR3 spans 15 residues. The CDR3 is CASSAGQGRDYGYTF. The CDR3 DNA is TGTGCCAGCAGCGCCGGACAGGGCAGGGACTATGGCTACACCTTC. The full variable domain, rest sourced from reference TRBV9 and TRBJ1-2, is DSGVTQTPKHLITATGQRVTLRCSPRSGDLSVYWYQQSLDQGLQFLIQYYNGEERAKGNILERFSAQQFPDLHSELNLSSLELGDSALYFCASSAGQGRDYGYTFGSGTRLTVV.

The gene calls are TRBV21-1 and TRBJ1-4; the D call of TRBD1 is as the table states it, not checked on the DNA. TRBV21-1 is assigned pseudogene status. The CDR3 sequence is 16 residues long. CDR3 sequence reads: CASSKCVLAGDEKLFF. For the CDR3, the DNA is TGTGCCAGCAGCAAATGCGTCCTGGCAGGGGATGAAAAACTGTTTTTT.

This clone has only one observation. This chain uses TRBV30 with TRBJ2-1; 10 nucleotides match TRBD2. CDR3 length: 16 amino acids. Trimming took 3 bases from V and 8 from J; bases not matched to a gene: 13. The V gene's germline CDR1 is GTSNPN and CDR2 SVGIG (reference sequence). The CDR3 loop reads CAWRSAGGYLGDEQFF. As DNA, the CDR3 is TGTGCCTGGAGATCAGCGGGAGGGTATCTCGGCGATGAGCAGTTCTTC.

This rearrangement joins TRBV5-6 to TRBJ1-4; D remains unclear. The CDR3 runs to 16 residues. Between the trimmed V and J ends, which lost 4 bases and 5 bases, there was a span of 18 bases. Germline V gene data show CDR1 as SGHDT and CDR2 as YYEEEE. The CDR3 region has the DNA TGTGCCAGCAGCGTGGGCCCCGCCGCTTTGAATGAAAAACTGTTTTTT. Translated, it gives CASSVGPAALNEKLFF.

This chain links TRBV14 with TRBJ1-1; D uncertain. The CDR3 is 13 amino acids. Germline-derived CDR1 and CDR2 are SGHDN and FVKESK. The ends were cut back, 6 bases at V and 0 bases at J, with 8 bases in the middle. CDR3 protein: CASSHLLNTEAFF. CDR3 coding DNA: TGTGCCAGCAGTCATCTATTGAACACTGAAGCTTTCTTT.

The chain recombines TRBV7-9 with TRBJ1-2; the D gene is possibly TRBD1 (6 bases). The CDR3 runs 14 residues. Trimming cost V 4 bases and J 3 bases, with 12 bases left between them. The germline gives CDR1 SEHNR, CDR2 FQNEAQ (reference sequence). The CDR3 DNA follows: TGTGCCAGCAGCTCATGGGGGGGCGACTATGGCTACACCTTC. Translation: CASSSWGGDYGYTF.

The rearrangement joins TRBV19 to TRBJ2-5, with no clear D. The V and J ends lost 5 bases and 4 bases respectively, with 11 bases between them. The CDR3 spans 13 residues. CDR1 and CDR2 from the germline V gene are LNHDA and SQIVND (reference sequence). CDR3 nucleotide sequence: TGTGCCAGTAGTCTCAGATGGGGAGAGACCCAGTACTTC. It yields the protein CASSLRWGETQYF.

CDR3 nucleotides: TGTGCCAGCAGCTTGGTCACAGACGGACTCATGAACACTGAAGCTTTCTTT. This translates into CASSLVTDGLMNTEAFF. The chain is built from TRBV5-4 and TRBJ1-1; no definite D call. V was shortened by 0 bases and J by 0 bases, with 15 bases between the two germline ends. From germline, CDR1 is SGHNT and CDR2 YYREEE (reference sequence). This CDR3 contains 17 residues.

V is TRBV27 and J is TRBJ2-1, with D possibly TRBD2 on 6 matching bases. Germline V gene data show CDR1 as MNHEY and CDR2 as SMNVEV (reference sequence). The CDR3 is 15 amino acids. V lost 4 bases and J lost 8, with 18 bases in between. DNA of the CDR3: TGTGCCAGCAGTTCGGGGGTGCCTAGTACGGATGAGCAGTTCTTC. Its protein is CASSSGVPSTDEQFF.

The rearrangement joins TRBV7-2 to TRBJ2-7; no clear D. The length of the CDR3 is 13 residues. Per the germline V gene, CDR1 is SGHTA and CDR2 is FQGNSA. With 0 bases removed from V and 6 bases from J, the gap between germline ends came to 9 bases. The CDR3, as DNA: TGTGCCAGCAGCTTAGCTCCCGCTCTCGAGCAGTACTTC. Its protein is CASSLAPALEQYF.

The chain employs TRBV19 and TRBJ1-4, with D maybe TRBD1 (6 bases). The CDR3 has 13 residues. CDR1 is LNHDA and CDR2 is SQIVND in the germline V gene (reference sequence). Trimming took 3 bases from V and 5 from J, leaving 7 bases between them. The CDR3 sequence is CASSIGQNEKLFF. For the CDR3, the DNA is TGTGCCAGTAGTATCGGACAGAATGAAAAACTGTTTTTT.

A single count supports this clone. The CDR3 region is CASSLPGAAYGYTF. CDR3 nucleotides: TGTGCCAGCAGTTTGCCGGGGGCCGCCTATGGCTACACCTTC. The V gene is TRBV27, the J gene TRBJ1-2; D might be TRBD1 (6 bases). V shed 3 bases and J shed 4 bases, with 12 bases lying between them. This CDR3 spans 14 amino acids. Germline V gene lookup returns CDR1 MNHEY and CDR2 SMNVEV (reference sequence).

The chain is built from TRBV6-4 and TRBJ2-7, with D perhaps TRBD1 (5 bases). Germline V gene sequence: CDR1 MRHNA, CDR2 SNTAGT. V lost 6 bases and J 3 bases, leaving 12 bases between the germline ends. CDR3 length: 13 residues. In nucleotides, the CDR3 is TGTGCCAGCAGATCGGACAATTTCTACGAGCAGTACTTC. Encoded protein: CASRSDNFYEQYF.

The V call is TRBV9, the J call TRBJ1-2; possible D gene TRBD1, 6 bases. The V and J ends lost 3 bases and 2 bases respectively, with 11 bases between them. The CDR3 covers 14 residues. Germline V gene lookup returns CDR1 SGDLS and CDR2 YYNGEE. CDR3 region: CASSATGTNYGYTF. The CDR3 bases are TGTGCCAGCAGCGCAACAGGGACGAACTATGGCTACACCTTC.

V is TRBV7-9 and J is TRBJ2-5; maybe TRBD1 (6 bases). V lost 4 bases and J lost 2, with 8 bases in between. The length of the CDR3 is 13 residues. Per germline, CDR1 SEHNR and CDR2 FQNEAQ (reference sequence). The chain's CDR3 is CASSSGHQETQYF. The CDR3 DNA reads TGTGCCAGCAGCTCGGGACATCAAGAGACCCAGTACTTC.

The V call is TRBV14, the J call TRBJ1-2, with D unclear. Trimming left V 0 bases short and J 0 bases short, with 17 bases between. The CDR3 runs to 18 residues. CDR1 SGHDN and CDR2 FVKESK come from the germline V gene. The CDR3 region is CASSQDRGFRISNYGYTF. The CDR3 nucleotides read TGTGCCAGCAGCCAAGATCGGGGTTTCAGGATTTCTAACTATGGCTACACCTTC.

The chain has TRBV4-3 and TRBJ2-1, with D unresolved. Germline lookup yields CDR1 LGHNA and CDR2 YSLEER. This CDR3 is built from 14 residues. Trimming stripped 5 bases from V and 5 bases from J, with 13 bases between. In DNA form, the CDR3 reads TGCGCCAGCAGCGTAGGAGAGGATGACAATGAGCAGTTCTTC. Encoded protein: CASSVGEDDNEQFF.

The chain recombines TRBV4-3 with TRBJ2-1; 7 nucleotides agree with TRBD1. The CDR3 has 13 residues. Germline CDR1 and CDR2: LGHNA and YSLEER. The J segment lost 12 bases and the V segment lost 0 bases, leaving 5 bases of the junction unmatched. CDR3 sequence (DNA): TGCGCCAGCAGCCAAGAATTTAGGGGGCTGCAGTTCTTC. This codes for CASSQEFRGLQFF.

This sequence joins TRBV4-3 and TRBJ2-5; D is perhaps TRBD1 (7 bases). CDR3 length equals 18 residues. The germline gives CDR1 LGHNA, CDR2 YSLEER. V dropped 1 base and J dropped 1 base, with 19 bases sitting between them. CDR3 DNA: TGCGCCAGCAGCCAAGTGGGAGGAGCGGCAGGGGGCCAAGAGACCCAGTACTTC. This translates into CASSQVGGAAGGQETQYF.

This chain joins TRBV7-6 and TRBJ2-3; 8 positions agree with TRBD1. The V segment lost 4 bases and the J segment 4 bases; nucleotides outside the gene matches: 1. The CDR3 runs to 13 residues. CDR1 and CDR2 from the germline V gene are SGHVS and FNYEAQ. This chain's CDR3 is CASSSTGADTQYF. The CDR3 bases are TGTGCCAGCAGCTCGACAGGGGCAGATACGCAGTATTTT.

V is TRBV29-1 and J is TRBJ2-7; D possibly matches TRBD1 or TRBD2 (5 bases each). Trimming took 0 bases from V and 3 from J, leaving 15 bases between them. Germline CDR1 and CDR2: SQVTM and ANQGSEA. CDR3 size: 15 residues. The CDR3 is CSVEDPLRGIYEQYF. CDR3 DNA: TGCAGCGTTGAAGATCCATTACGGGGCATCTACGAGCAGTACTTC.

The chain carries TRBV28 and TRBJ1-1; the D is unclear. Germline V gene sequence: CDR1 MDHEN, CDR2 SYDVKM. This CDR3 spans 17 amino acids. V was clipped by 5 bases and J by 1 base, with 20 bases between them. This chain's CDR3 is CASSTYRMGWGNTEAFF. DNA of the CDR3: TGTGCCAGCAGTACATATCGGATGGGGTGGGGGAACACTGAAGCTTTCTTT. Full variable domain (remainder filled in from reference TRBV28 and TRBJ1-1): DVKVTQSSRYLVKRTGEKVFLECVQDMDHENMFWYRQDPGLGLRLIYFSYDVKMKEKGDIPEGYSVSREKKERFSLILESASTNQTSMYLCASSTYRMGWGNTEAFFGQGTRLTVV.

V usage is TRBV7-9 and J usage is TRBJ2-3; tentative D call: TRBD2 (5 bases). Germline CDR1 is SEHNR and CDR2 is FQNEAQ (reference sequence). This CDR3 has 14 amino acids. V dropped 6 bases and J dropped 4 bases, with 14 bases sitting between them. CDR3: CASREAIGPDTQYF. For the CDR3, the DNA is TGTGCCAGCAGGGAGGCCATAGGGCCAGATACGCAGTATTTT.